Shown below are 28 T cell receptor beta chains from a single sample sequenced in a study of blood T cell repertoires in COVID-19. Here immunoSEQ multiplex PCR was the method, and the copy in TCRdb shows in-frame clones only, minus some. The sample lists about 100,000 clones; around nine tenths were seen once. Sequencing was done on a sample of peripheral blood. These receptor sequences come from a man aged 65-85 years with acute or convalescent COVID-19.

V is TRBV19 and J is TRBJ2-3; TRBD2 matches 13 bases. CDR3 size: 16 residues. Losses at the gene ends were 7 bases for V and 2 bases for J; bases not matched to a gene: 6. The V gene's germline CDR1 is LNHDA and CDR2 SQIVND (reference sequence). In DNA, the CDR3 is TGTGCCAGTACCGACGGACTAGCGGGGGCCACAGATACGCAGTATTTT. Protein: CASTDGLAGATDTQYF. Using reference TRBV19 and TRBJ2-3 for the parts outside the CDR3, the full variable domain is DGGITQSPKYLFRKEGQNVTLSCEQNLNHDAMYWYRQDPGQGLRLIYYSQIVNDFQKGDIAEGYSVSREKKESFPLTVTSAQKNPTAFYLCASTDGLAGATDTQYFGPGTRLTVL.

The rearrangement joins TRBV19 to TRBJ2-1, with D perhaps TRBD1 (7 bases). Germline-derived CDR1 and CDR2 are LNHDA and SQIVND (reference sequence). V lost 0 bases and J lost 6, with 18 bases in between. The CDR3 is 17 amino acids. CDR3 bases: TGTGCCAGTAGTATAGATGGGGGCAGGGGGGTCGTCAATGAGCAGTTCTTC. As protein: CASSIDGGRGVVNEQFF.

The CDR3 DNA sequence: TGTGCCAGCAGTTATTTTGTCGGAGGGGACTATGGCTACACCTTC. Translating gives CASSYFVGGDYGYTF. The genes are TRBV6-5 and TRBJ1-2; D might be TRBD1 (5 bases). The CDR3 length is 15 residues. Germline lookup yields CDR1 MNHEY and CDR2 SVGAGI. Trimming cost V 3 bases and J 3 bases, with 14 bases left between them.

This clone was detected once. The chain has TRBV7-2 and TRBJ1-1, with 7 bases aligning to TRBD1. Germline V gene lookup returns CDR1 SGHTA and CDR2 FQGNSA. The CDR3 is made up of 13 amino acids. The V segment lost 2 bases and the J segment 5 bases; nucleotides outside the gene matches: 2. CDR3 residues: CASSLTGDTEAFF. CDR3 in DNA: TGTGCCAGCAGCTTAACAGGGGATACTGAAGCTTTCTTT.

The chain is built from TRBV13 and TRBJ2-2; 10 nucleotides agree with TRBD2. The CDR3 consists of 17 residues. V lost 5 bases and J lost 7; bases outside the gene matches: 13. The germline V gene encodes CDR1 PRHDT and CDR2 FYEKMQ (reference sequence). The CDR3 spells CASSPTPSGRGIGELFF. CDR3 sequence (DNA): TGTGCCAGCAGCCCCACCCCTAGCGGGAGAGGGATCGGGGAGCTGTTTTTT.

The rearrangement uses TRBV19 and TRBJ1-5, with a tentative D call TRBD1 (6 bases). Germline CDR1 and CDR2: LNHDA and SQIVND (reference sequence). The CDR3 covers 16 residues. The V and J ends lost 6 bases and 1 base respectively, with 16 bases between them. DNA for the CDR3: TGTGCCAGTAGAACGGACCCAGGGGTAAGCAATCAGCCCCAGCATTTT. It translates to CASRTDPGVSNQPQHF.

The chain carries TRBV19 and TRBJ2-2; 8 bases align to TRBD1. The germline V gene has CDR1 LNHDA and CDR2 SQIVND (reference sequence). The CDR3 length is 16 residues. The V and J ends lost 0 bases and 5 bases, in that order; junction bases with no gene match: 5. The CDR3 spells CASSIDRTGWTGELFF. The CDR3 bases are TGTGCCAGTAGTATAGATAGGACAGGGTGGACCGGGGAGCTGTTTTTT.

This sequence joins TRBV19 and TRBJ2-1, with 10 bases aligning to TRBD2. CDR3 length: 15 residues. With V trimmed by 3 bases and J by 8 bases, 7 bases remained unmatched. The germline V gene encodes CDR1 LNHDA and CDR2 SQIVND (reference sequence). CDR3 sequence (DNA): TGTGCCAGTAGTATCCAAGCGGGGGGGAGGCATGAGCAGTTCTTC. Its translation: CASSIQAGGRHEQFF.

J is TRBJ2-1 and V is TRBV7-8; 8 nucleotides match TRBD2. Germline lookup yields CDR1 SGHVS and CDR2 FQNEAQ. J was trimmed by 4 bases and V by 3 bases; bases with no gene match: 14. CDR3 length: 18 residues. The CDR3 is CASSFPFQRAGAYNEQFF. CDR3 bases: TGTGCCAGCAGCTTCCCCTTCCAAAGAGCGGGGGCGTACAATGAGCAGTTCTTC.

This clone is a singleton in its sample. The chain uses TRBV28 and TRBJ2-6; 7 bases are a match to TRBD2. The CDR3 totals 17 residues. CDR1 MDHEN and CDR2 SYDVKM come from the germline V gene. The ends lost 7 bases at V and 2 bases at J; junction bases unmatched: 11. CDR3 sequence: CASIPAGESPGANVLTF. CDR3 DNA sequence: TGTGCCAGCATTCCTGCGGGAGAGAGCCCTGGGGCCAACGTCCTGACTTTC.

The chain carries TRBV11-3 and TRBJ1-1, with D possibly TRBD1 on 6 matching bases. V shed 4 bases and J shed 0 bases, with 9 bases lying between them. CDR3 length equals 14 residues. The germline V gene encodes CDR1 SGHNT and CDR2 YENEEA. The CDR3 here is CASSSQGLNTEAFF. Written as DNA, the CDR3 is TGTGCCAGCAGCTCACAGGGTCTGAACACTGAAGCTTTCTTT.

This rearrangement joins TRBV7-9 to TRBJ1-2, with D hard to call. V was clipped by 2 bases and J by 6 bases, with 7 bases between them. Germline CDR1 SEHNR, CDR2 FQNEAQ (reference sequence). The CDR3 spans 12 residues. The CDR3 coding sequence is TGTGCCAGCAGCTTATCGCAGAATGGCTACACCTTC. As protein: CASSLSQNGYTF.

The rearrangement links TRBV5-4 to TRBJ2-3; 9 bases are a match to TRBD2. Germline V gives CDR1 SGHNT, CDR2 YYREEE (reference sequence). The CDR3 runs to 15 residues. V trimming: 2 bases; J trimming: 3 bases; junction bases outside the gene matches: 4. The CDR3, as DNA: TGTGCCAGCAGCTTAAAGCGGGGGGTAACAGATACGCAGTATTTT. Its protein is CASSLKRGVTDTQYF.

The CDR3 here is CASSETGQLGSNQPQHF. CDR3 in DNA: TGTGCCAGCAGCGAAACCGGACAGCTAGGGAGCAATCAGCCCCAGCATTTT. J is TRBJ1-5 and V is TRBV27, with D maybe TRBD1 (6 bases). V was trimmed by 6 bases and J by 1 base, leaving 19 bases between them. The CDR3 contains 17 residues. Germline CDR1 and CDR2: MNHEY and SMNVEV (reference sequence).

The chain links TRBV11-3 to TRBJ2-3; 12 bases agree with TRBD2. The CDR3 totals 17 residues. Looked up from germline, CDR1 is SGHNT and CDR2 is YENEEA. The V segment lost 1 base and the J segment 0 bases; nucleotides outside the gene matches: 2. The CDR3, as DNA: TGTGCCAGCAGCTTAGGGACTAGCGGGAAGAGCACAGATACGCAGTATTTT. Its protein is CASSLGTSGKSTDTQYF.

V gene TRBV19 combines with J gene TRBJ1-2; possibly TRBD1 for D (6 bases). This CDR3 has 16 residues. The V and J ends lost 3 bases and 0 bases respectively, with 14 bases between them. Germline V gene data show CDR1 as LNHDA and CDR2 as SQIVND (reference sequence). As DNA, the CDR3 is TGTGCCAGTAGTATCCGCAGGGGCCCAGCTAACTATGGCTACACCTTC. Its translation is CASSIRRGPANYGYTF.

The chain recombines TRBV4-2 with TRBJ2-5, with D tentatively TRBD2 (5 bases). Trimming removed 4 bases at V and 7 bases at J, with 16 bases between. The germline V gene has CDR1 LGHNA and CDR2 YNFKEQ. The CDR3 consists of 14 residues. CDR3 nucleotide sequence: TGTGCCAGCAGCCCGGCGGGCTCGGTCCGGACCCAGTACTTC. Amino acids: CASSPAGSVRTQYF.

This chain connects TRBV7-8 to TRBJ2-7; the match to TRBD2 covers 13 bases. The J segment lost 7 bases and the V segment lost 1 base, leaving 4 bases of the junction unmatched. This CDR3 is built from 15 residues. The germline V gene has CDR1 SGHVS and CDR2 FQNEAQ. As DNA, the CDR3 is TGTGCCAGCAGCTTAGGACTAGCGGGAGGCGGAGAGCAGTACTTC. Translating gives CASSLGLAGGGEQYF.

The chain carries TRBV27 and TRBJ2-5, with D maybe TRBD1 (5 bases). The CDR3 has 12 residues. Germline CDR1 is MNHEY and CDR2 is SMNVEV (reference sequence). V was shortened by 7 bases and J by 2 bases, with 8 bases between the two germline ends. CDR3 DNA sequence: TGTGCCAGCAAAGACAGACAAGAGACCCAGTACTTC. Protein sequence: CASKDRQETQYF.

The chain links TRBV3-1 (or the pseudogene TRBV3-2) to TRBJ1-1; perhaps TRBD1 as D (5 bases). Trimming took 5 bases from V and 7 from J, leaving 8 bases between them. CDR1 and CDR2 from the germline V gene are LGHDT and YNNKEL (reference sequence). The length of the CDR3 is 11 residues. CDR3: CASSSQGEAFF. The CDR3 DNA reads as TGTGCCAGCAGCTCTCAGGGTGAAGCTTTCTTT.

V usage is TRBV10-2 and J usage is TRBJ1-1, with 8 bases identical to TRBD1. The CDR3 length is 14 residues. With 8 bases clipped from V and 1 base from J, the junction kept 6 bases outside the gene matches. Germline CDR1 and CDR2: WSHSY and SAAADI. The CDR3 DNA follows: TGCGCCAGCGCCCCGGACAGGGCGAACACTGAAGCTTTCTTT. Amino acid sequence: CASAPDRANTEAFF.

The CDR3 bases are TGTGCCAGCAGTTTATATGGGACAGCAACTAATGAAAAACTGTTTTTT. It codes for CASSLYGTATNEKLFF. J is TRBJ1-4 and V is TRBV28; 7 bases are a match to TRBD1. CDR1 and CDR2 from the germline V gene are MDHEN and SYDVKM. The CDR3 contains 16 residues. The ends lost 1 base at V and 0 bases at J; junction bases unmatched: 2.

This clone was observed a single time. The gene calls are TRBV5-6 and TRBJ1-1; tentatively, D is TRBD1 (6 bases). Germline V gene lookup returns CDR1 SGHDT and CDR2 YYEEEE. The CDR3 spans 15 residues. V lost 2 bases and J 5 bases, leaving 16 bases between the germline ends. Written as DNA, the CDR3 is TGTGCCAGCAGCTTAACGACGGTGAGGGGGACTGAAGCTTTCTTT. Translated, it gives CASSLTTVRGTEAFF.

The V call is TRBV6-1, the J call TRBJ1-3; maybe TRBD1 (6 bases). CDR3 size: 14 residues. V gave up 7 bases and J gave up 6 bases, with 16 bases separating them. Germline lookup yields CDR1 MNHNS and CDR2 SASEGT. In DNA form, the CDR3 reads TGTGCCAGCACCAAGGGTGGGGGCCAAAACACCATATATTTT. Translation gives CASTKGGGQNTIYF.

The CDR3 DNA is TGTGCCAGCAGTGAAGCCCAGGGTATGAACTATGGCTACACCTTC. This translates into CASSEAQGMNYGYTF. V is TRBV6-1 and J is TRBJ1-2; D is perhaps TRBD1 (5 bases). The CDR3 sequence is 15 residues long. The germline gives CDR1 MNHNS, CDR2 SASEGT. The V end was cut by 0 bases, the J end by 2 bases, with 10 bases between.

The chain has TRBV4-2 and TRBJ1-2, with D perhaps TRBD1 (6 bases). The V gene lost 8 bases and the J gene lost 8 bases, with 15 bases spanning the gap. The CDR3 totals 12 residues. The germline CDR1 and CDR2 sequences are LGHNA and YNFKEQ. In DNA, the CDR3 is TGTGCCAGCCGGGGGGCGGGGGGCGGCTACACCTTC. Amino acid sequence: CASRGAGGGYTF.

In this sample, this clone turned up a few times. The chain couples TRBV29-1 to TRBJ2-1, with 8 bases identical to TRBD1. Looked up from germline, CDR1 is SQVTM and CDR2 is ANQGSEA. The V and J ends lost 6 bases and 2 bases, in that order; junction bases with no gene match: 9. This CDR3 has 15 residues. In DNA, the CDR3 is TGCAGCGTACCTACAGGGGGGTCAACCTACAATGAGCAGTTCTTC. Translated: CSVPTGGSTYNEQFF.

The chain joins TRBV5-1 to TRBJ2-2, with 7 bases matching TRBD1. CDR3 size: 17 residues. J lost 0 bases, V lost 4 bases, and 9 bases had no gene match. Germline loops: CDR1 SGHRS, CDR2 YFSETQ. CDR3 in amino acids: CASSPTGARANTGELFF. DNA of the CDR3: TGCGCCAGCAGCCCCACAGGGGCCAGGGCGAACACCGGGGAGCTGTTTTTT.